The next 19 T cell receptor beta chains were all read from a single sample in a study of identical twins. TCRdb re-analysed the 5' RACE reads in MiXCR, keeping a single row per CDR3 protein. The sample has 250,000 to 350,000 distinct CDR3 sequences, around 8.8% seen once. The same sample was also used in a study of yellow fever vaccine responses in identical twins.

Sequencing used memory (CD45RO+) T cells sorted from blood. The source of these receptors is a woman younger than 35 in good health.

The chain uses TRBV6-1 and TRBJ2-1, with TRBD1 matching over 8 bases. V shed 7 bases and J 5 bases; nucleotides not matched to a gene: 4. This CDR3 spans 13 amino acids. Germline assignment: CDR1 MNHNS and CDR2 SASEGT. As DNA, the CDR3 is TGTGCCAGCACCTCGGGACAGGACAATGAGCAGTTCTTC. Translated: CASTSGQDNEQFF.

This clonotype has a handful of counts. V and J are TRBV2 and TRBJ2-5; 9 bases align to TRBD1. The V and J ends lost 6 bases and 0 bases, in that order; junction bases with no gene match: 11. CDR1 SNHLY and CDR2 FYNNEI come from the germline V gene. The CDR3 length is 17 residues. CDR3 sequence: CASRMGQGAANQETQYF. Here the CDR3 DNA reads TGTGCCAGCAGAATGGGACAGGGAGCCGCCAACCAAGAGACCCAGTACTTC.

This clonotype was detected a few times. This chain connects TRBV13 to TRBJ2-1; D is possibly TRBD2 (7 bases). Looked up from germline, CDR1 is PRHDT and CDR2 is FYEKMQ (reference sequence). This CDR3 comprises 19 residues. The V gene lost 3 bases and the J gene lost 3 bases, with 24 bases spanning the gap. The CDR3 bases are TGTGCCAGCAGCTTGCTTGGACTAGGGTTCGGGACAAACTACAATGAGCAGTTCTTC. This translates into CASSLLGLGFGTNYNEQFF.

The chain links TRBV12-5 to TRBJ2-1, with D hard to call. CDR1 is LGHNT, CDR2 FRNRAP, per germline. Trimming shortened V by 7 bases and J by 4 bases, and 11 bases separated the two germline ends. The CDR3 is 13 amino acids. CDR3 protein: CASVSRNYNEQFF. DNA for the CDR3: TGTGCTAGTGTCTCAAGGAATTACAATGAGCAGTTCTTC.

The V gene is TRBV6-1, the J gene TRBJ2-3; D is possibly TRBD2 (5 bases). Looked up from germline, CDR1 is MNHNS and CDR2 is SASEGT. The CDR3 has 12 amino acids. V was trimmed by 11 bases and J by 2 bases, leaving 11 bases between them. Here the CDR3 reads CASGSDTDTQYF. DNA for the CDR3: TGTGCCTCGGGGTCCGACACAGATACGCAGTATTTT.

This clonotype was counted many times. The chain carries TRBV7-2 and TRBJ1-1; D unclear. The germline V gene has CDR1 SGHTA and CDR2 FQGNSA. The CDR3 spans 13 residues. V was trimmed by 2 bases and J by 5 bases, leaving 9 bases between them. Here the CDR3 reads CASSLLQRTEAFF. CDR3 sequence (DNA): TGTGCCAGCAGCTTACTGCAGAGAACTGAAGCTTTCTTT.

J is TRBJ1-1 and V is TRBV20-1; D gene ambiguous. V shed 3 bases and J shed 1 base, with 9 bases lying between them. CDR1 DFQATT and CDR2 SNEGSKA come from the germline V gene (reference sequence). The CDR3 sequence is 13 residues long. CDR3 DNA sequence: TGCAGTGCTAGTCCCAGGAGGAACACTGAAGCTTTCTTT. Amino acids: CSASPRRNTEAFF.

This chain links TRBV5-1 with TRBJ2-5; the match to TRBD2 covers 7 bases. From germline, CDR1 is SGHRS and CDR2 YFSETQ. With 0 bases clipped from V and 1 base from J, the junction kept 3 bases outside the gene matches. The CDR3 loop spans 15 amino acids. In DNA, the CDR3 is TGCGCCAGCAGCTTGGGGTCTAGCGGCCAAGAGACCCAGTACTTC. Its protein is CASSLGSSGQETQYF.

This clonotype appeared many times. The chain has TRBV28 and TRBJ2-3; 9 bases are shared with TRBD2. V shed 4 bases and J 2 bases; nucleotides not matched to a gene: 7. The CDR3 is 16 amino acids. The germline V gene encodes CDR1 MDHEN and CDR2 SYDVKM. The CDR3, as DNA: TGTGCCAGCAGTTCCCTGAGCGGGGGGTTCACAGATACGCAGTATTTT. As protein: CASSSLSGGFTDTQYF.

This clonotype was picked up many times. The J gene is TRBJ2-7, the V gene TRBV6-1, with D perhaps TRBD1 (6 bases). The V gene lost 4 bases and the J gene lost 1 base, with 14 bases spanning the gap. Per germline, CDR1 MNHNS and CDR2 SASEGT. This CDR3 spans 15 amino acids. CDR3 region: CASSAGTINSYEQYF. CDR3 bases: TGTGCCAGCAGTGCCGGGACAATCAATTCCTACGAGCAGTACTTC.

This clonotype was recorded many times. This rearrangement joins TRBV7-9 to TRBJ2-1, with 13 bases matching TRBD2. Trimming removed 5 bases from V and 0 bases from J; junction bases left unmatched: 4. CDR3 length: 17 amino acids. CDR1 and CDR2 from the germline V gene are SEHNR and FQNEAQ (reference sequence). CDR3: CASSPGLAGSSYNEQFF. In DNA, the CDR3 is TGTGCCAGCAGCCCGGGACTAGCGGGAAGCTCCTACAATGAGCAGTTCTTC.

This chain links TRBV14 with TRBJ2-3; no clear D gene. The CDR3 has 13 residues. With 5 bases removed from V and 3 bases from J, the gap between germline ends came to 9 bases. Germline V lookup: CDR1 SGHDN, CDR2 FVKESK. CDR3 region: CASSFLLTDTQYF. The CDR3 coding sequence is TGTGCCAGCAGCTTTTTGCTTACAGATACGCAGTATTTT.

The J gene is TRBJ2-7, the V gene TRBV10-3; possible D gene TRBD2, 5 bases. CDR1 ENHRY and CDR2 SYGVKD come from the germline V gene. The CDR3 has 13 amino acids. Deletions cut 10 bases from V and 6 bases from J, with 19 bases between. CDR3 DNA sequence: TGTGCCAACTCCGGGGTTGGGGTGGGCGAGCAGTACTTC. It is translated as CANSGVGVGEQYF.

This clonotype was picked up a small number of times. This rearrangement joins TRBV5-1 to TRBJ1-6; D unresolved. Trimming removed 0 bases at V and 6 bases at J, with 13 bases between. The CDR3 has 16 amino acids. Per the germline V gene, CDR1 is SGHRS and CDR2 is YFSETQ. CDR3 sequence: CASSLGEARPNSPLHF. The CDR3 nucleotides read TGCGCCAGCAGCTTGGGGGAGGCCAGGCCTAATTCACCCCTCCACTTT.

This clonotype has a handful of counts. This sequence joins TRBV5-5 and TRBJ2-1; no clear D. Germline assignment: CDR1 SGHKS and CDR2 YYEKEE (reference sequence). This CDR3 comprises 15 residues. Trimming removed 4 bases from V and 0 bases from J, with 11 bases in between. CDR3 nucleotides: TGTGCCAGCAGCCCATTGTCGAGCTCCTACAATGAGCAGTTCTTC. Translation gives CASSPLSSSYNEQFF.

This chain uses TRBV6-1 with TRBJ1-5; the match to TRBD1 covers 12 bases. Germline V lookup: CDR1 MNHNS, CDR2 SASEGT. V lost 6 bases to trimming and J lost 7 bases; unmatched junction nucleotides: 7. The CDR3 is made up of 15 amino acids. In DNA form, the CDR3 reads TGTGCCAGCAGAAGGGACAGGGGGCTTCGACAGCCCCAGCATTTT. Its translation: CASRRDRGLRQPQHF.

DNA of the CDR3: TGTGCCACCAGCAGAGCTGGAACAGGGGCGAACATTCAGTACTTC. This gives the protein CATSRAGTGANIQYF. The genes are TRBV15 and TRBJ2-4; 7 nucleotides align to TRBD1. This CDR3 spans 15 amino acids. Germline V gives CDR1 LNHNV, CDR2 YYDKDF (reference sequence). V shed 1 base, J shed 7 bases, and the junction held 7 bases outside the gene matches.

This clonotype was counted between two and nine times. This chain links TRBV11-2 with TRBJ2-1; 9 nucleotides align to TRBD2. Losses at the gene ends were 3 bases for V and 0 bases for J; bases not matched to a gene: 3. CDR1 is SGHAT and CDR2 is FQNNGV in the germline V gene. The CDR3 extends over 16 amino acids. The CDR3 loop is CASSFLAGSSYNEQFF. The CDR3 nucleotides are TGTGCCAGCAGCTTCCTAGCGGGGAGCTCCTACAATGAGCAGTTCTTC.

There are many counts of this clonotype. This chain joins TRBV3-1 and TRBJ2-5; D is possibly TRBD1 (6 bases). This CDR3 is built from 15 residues. V lost 3 bases, J lost 5 bases, and 16 bases lay in between. Germline assignment: CDR1 LGHDT and CDR2 YNNKEL (reference sequence). CDR3: CASSHLTGSGETQYF. DNA for the CDR3: TGTGCCAGCAGCCATTTAACAGGGTCGGGGGAGACCCAGTACTTC.